The 13 T cell receptor beta chains below were found in one sample sequenced in a study of OX40 agonist ivuxolimab in advanced cancers. Assay: immunoSEQ multiplex PCR; the TCRdb copy retains only in-frame clones and omits some. The sample includes some 100,000 clones, roughly 80% seen only once; the top ten take roughly 5%. Sequenced material: CD4+ or CD8+ T cells sorted from blood, taken in a trial of the OX40 agonist ivuxolimab. All receptors derive from an adult with an advanced solid tumor such as melanoma, head and neck, liver or kidney cancer.

V gene TRBV7-3 combines with J gene TRBJ2-1, with 8 nucleotides matching TRBD2. This CDR3 spans 17 amino acids. Germline-derived CDR1 and CDR2 are SGHTA and FQGTGA. The junction had 12 bases not matched to a gene; V was cut back by 1 base and J by 7 bases. In DNA form, the CDR3 reads TGTGCCAGCAGCTTAAGGGGGGATCGACTAGCGTGGAATGAGCAGTTCTTC. It yields the protein CASSLRGDRLAWNEQFF.

This chain joins TRBV6-6 and TRBJ2-7, with TRBD1 identical over 8 bases. CDR3 length equals 15 residues. V lost 1 base, J lost 0 bases, and 2 bases stayed unmatched. Germline CDR1 MNHNY, CDR2 SVGAGI (reference sequence). DNA for the CDR3: TGTGCCAGCAGTTACTACAGGGGGAACTCCTACGAGCAGTACTTC. It encodes CASSYYRGNSYEQYF.

In its sample, this clone was seen a few times. V gene TRBV29-1 combines with J gene TRBJ1-5; D remains unclear. The V end was cut by 4 bases, the J end by 7 bases, with 5 bases between. The germline V gene has CDR1 SQVTM and CDR2 ANQGSEA. There are 10 residues in the CDR3. The CDR3 loop reads CSVGGQPQHF. In DNA form, the CDR3 reads TGCAGCGTTGGAGGACAGCCCCAGCATTTT. Complete variable domain (other parts from reference TRBV29-1 and TRBJ1-5): SAVISQKPSRDICQRGTSLTIQCQVDSQVTMMFWYRQQPGQSLTLIATANQGSEATYESGFVIDKFPISRPNLTFSTLTVSNMSPEDSSIYLCSVGGQPQHFGDGTRLSIL.

The genes are TRBV19 and TRBJ2-5, with D possibly matching TRBD2 (5 bases). The end of the DNA is better explained by TRBJ2-7, so the J call may be wrong. This CDR3 has 15 residues. Germline V gene data show CDR1 as LNHDA and CDR2 as SQIVND (reference sequence). CDR3 loop: CASSMGANPGYEQYF. The CDR3, as DNA: TGTGCCAGTAGTATGGGAGCGAACCCAGGCTACGAGCAGTACTTC.

The genes are TRBV6-6 and TRBJ2-7, with D possibly TRBD1 on 6 matching bases. This CDR3 is built from 12 residues. Trimming left V 8 bases short and J 3 bases short, with 11 bases between. Germline values: CDR1 MNHNY, CDR2 SVGAGI (reference sequence). CDR3 DNA sequence: TGTGCCAGCGGGCGACAGGTCTACGAGCAGTACTTC. Its translation is CASGRQVYEQYF.

V is TRBV27 and J is TRBJ1-5; 8 bases fit TRBD1. Germline lookup yields CDR1 MNHEY and CDR2 SMNVEV (reference sequence). J gave up 0 bases and V 3 bases, and 7 bases lay outside the gene matches. The CDR3 has 17 residues. The CDR3 is CASSFGRGPYSNQPQHF. The CDR3 DNA is TGTGCCAGCAGTTTCGGCAGGGGGCCTTATAGCAATCAGCCCCAGCATTTT.

This rearrangement joins TRBV6-5 to TRBJ1-1, with D unresolved. Trimming left V 2 bases short and J 3 bases short, with 10 bases between. CDR1 and CDR2 (germline): MNHEY, SVGAGI. This CDR3 is 14 amino acids long. The CDR3 sequence is CASSYGRAYTEAFF. The CDR3 DNA reads TGTGCCAGCAGTTACGGCAGAGCCTACACTGAAGCTTTCTTT.

This clone has at least ten counts. The V call is TRBV19, the J call TRBJ2-7; 7 nucleotides match TRBD2. Germline CDR1 is LNHDA and CDR2 is SQIVND (reference sequence). Unmatched junction bases numbered 14, after V lost 3 bases and J lost 3 bases. The CDR3 spans 17 residues. Here the CDR3 reads CASSIGGEASGDYEQYF. The CDR3 DNA reads as TGTGCCAGTAGTATTGGAGGGGAGGCTAGCGGAGACTACGAGCAGTACTTC.

The chain is built from TRBV7-9 and TRBJ2-5; 8 bases agree with TRBD2. The germline CDR1 and CDR2 sequences are SEHNR and FQNEAQ (reference sequence). The junction had 4 bases not matched to a gene; V was cut back by 3 bases and J by 1 base. The CDR3 is 15 amino acids. The CDR3 loop is CASSFTSGFQETQYF. CDR3 sequence (DNA): TGTGCCAGCAGCTTTACTAGCGGCTTCCAAGAGACCCAGTACTTC.

This chain uses TRBV6-1 with TRBJ2-7; D is unclear. Germline V gene sequence: CDR1 MNHNS, CDR2 SASEGT. V shed 4 bases and J shed 6 bases, with 7 bases lying between them. This CDR3 is built from 11 residues. In nucleotides, the CDR3 is TGTGCCAGCAGTGTTGGTATCGAGCAGTACTTC. Translating gives CASSVGIEQYF.

V gene TRBV19 combines with J gene TRBJ2-5, with D perhaps TRBD1 (8 bases). The CDR3 loop spans 14 amino acids. Germline V gene lookup returns CDR1 LNHDA and CDR2 SQIVND (reference sequence). Trimming removed 3 bases at V and 5 bases at J, with 13 bases between. CDR3 amino acids: CASSMDREGETQYF. As DNA, the CDR3 is TGTGCCAGTAGTATGGACAGGGAGGGTGAGACCCAGTACTTC. The whole variable domain, filled in from reference TRBV19 and TRBJ2-5, reads DGGITQSPKYLFRKEGQNVTLSCEQNLNHDAMYWYRQDPGQGLRLIYYSQIVNDFQKGDIAEGYSVSREKKESFPLTVTSAQKNPTAFYLCASSMDREGETQYFGPGTRLLVL.

As to this clone: Within the sample, other DNA sequences also encode this same CDR3. The J gene is TRBJ1-1, the V gene TRBV19, with 11 bases fitting TRBD1. V was clipped by 5 bases and J by 5 bases; unmatched bases: 1. The CDR3 has 13 residues. Germline V gives CDR1 LNHDA, CDR2 SQIVND (reference sequence). CDR3 coding DNA: TGTGCCAGTAGTGGGACAGGGGGAACTGAAGCTTTCTTT. Translating gives CASSGTGGTEAFF.

In DNA, the CDR3 is TGTGCCAGCTCACCACCGACTAGCGGGGGGTACTACAATGAGCAGTTCTTC. Its protein is CASSPPTSGGYYNEQFF. The chain is built from TRBV18 and TRBJ2-1; 13 bases line up with TRBD2. CDR1 and CDR2 from the germline V gene are KGHSH and LQKENI. This CDR3 region has 17 residues. Trimming cost V 0 bases and J 3 bases; bases outside gene matches: 2.